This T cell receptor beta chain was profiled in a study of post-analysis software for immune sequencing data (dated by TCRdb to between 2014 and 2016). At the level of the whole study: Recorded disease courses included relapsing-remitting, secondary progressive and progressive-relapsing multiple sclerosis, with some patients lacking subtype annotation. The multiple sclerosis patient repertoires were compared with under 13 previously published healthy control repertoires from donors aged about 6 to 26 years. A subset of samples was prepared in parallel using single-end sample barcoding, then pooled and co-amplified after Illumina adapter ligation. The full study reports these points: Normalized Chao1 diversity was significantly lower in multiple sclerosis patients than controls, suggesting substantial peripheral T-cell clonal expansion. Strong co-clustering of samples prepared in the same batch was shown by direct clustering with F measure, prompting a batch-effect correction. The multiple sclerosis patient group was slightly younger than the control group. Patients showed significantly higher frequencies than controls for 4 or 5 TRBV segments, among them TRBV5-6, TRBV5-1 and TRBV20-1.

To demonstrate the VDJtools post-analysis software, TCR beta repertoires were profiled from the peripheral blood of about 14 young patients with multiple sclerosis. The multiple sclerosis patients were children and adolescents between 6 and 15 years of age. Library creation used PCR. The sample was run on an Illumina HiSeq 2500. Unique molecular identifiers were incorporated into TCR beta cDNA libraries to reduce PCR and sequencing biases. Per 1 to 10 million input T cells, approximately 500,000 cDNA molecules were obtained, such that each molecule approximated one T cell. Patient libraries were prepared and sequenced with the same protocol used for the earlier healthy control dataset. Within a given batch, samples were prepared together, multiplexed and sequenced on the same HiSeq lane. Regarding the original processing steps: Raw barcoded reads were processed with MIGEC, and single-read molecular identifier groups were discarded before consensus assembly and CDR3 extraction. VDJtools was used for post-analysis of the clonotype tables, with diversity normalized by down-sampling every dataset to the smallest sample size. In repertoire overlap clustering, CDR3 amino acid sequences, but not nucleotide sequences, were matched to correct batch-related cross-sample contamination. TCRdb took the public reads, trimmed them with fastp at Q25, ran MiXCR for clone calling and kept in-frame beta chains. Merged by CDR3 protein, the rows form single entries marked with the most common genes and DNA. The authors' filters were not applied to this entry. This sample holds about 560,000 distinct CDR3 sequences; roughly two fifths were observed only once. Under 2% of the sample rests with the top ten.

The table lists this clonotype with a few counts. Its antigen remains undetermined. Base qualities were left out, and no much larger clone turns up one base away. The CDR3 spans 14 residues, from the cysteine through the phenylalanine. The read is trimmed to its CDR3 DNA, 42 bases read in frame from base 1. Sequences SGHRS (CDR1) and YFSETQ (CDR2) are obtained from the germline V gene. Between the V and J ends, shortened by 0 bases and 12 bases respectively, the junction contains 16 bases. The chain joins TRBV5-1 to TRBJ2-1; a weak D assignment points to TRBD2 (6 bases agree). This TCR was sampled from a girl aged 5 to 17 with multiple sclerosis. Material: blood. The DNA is TGCGCCAGCAGCTTGGATCGGACTAACGATGGGCAGTTCTTC. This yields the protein CASSLDRTNDGQFF.